The TCR beta chain described here comes from a study of OX40 agonist ivuxolimab in advanced cancers. Findings and limits, study-wide: The study found that CD8+ T cells averaged more expanded clones than CD4+.

The protocol was immunoSEQ multiplex PCR, while the TCRdb copy is restricted to in-frame clones and leaves out a portion. The sample holds roughly 84,000 clones, 81% seen once. As regards this clone: Its antigen is not identified.

V lost 6 bases and J 10 bases, leaving 12 bases between the germline ends. The CDR3 is made up of 11 amino acids. The germline V gene has CDR1 SQVTM and CDR2 ANQGSEA. The chain combines TRBV29-1 with TRBJ1-4; D is uncertain. Here the sequenced sample was CD4+ or CD8+ T cells sorted from blood, taken in a trial of the OX40 agonist ivuxolimab. This TCR derives from an adult with an advanced solid tumor such as melanoma, head and neck, liver or kidney cancer. The CDR3 loop is CSVSTQRKLFF. Written as DNA, the CDR3 is TGCAGCGTGTCCACACAGAGAAAACTGTTTTTT.